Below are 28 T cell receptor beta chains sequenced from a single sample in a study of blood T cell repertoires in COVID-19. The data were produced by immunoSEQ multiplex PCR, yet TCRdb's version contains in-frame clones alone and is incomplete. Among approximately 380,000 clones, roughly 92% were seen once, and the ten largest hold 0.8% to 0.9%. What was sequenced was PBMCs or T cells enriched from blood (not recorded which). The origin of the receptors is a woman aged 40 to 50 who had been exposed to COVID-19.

CDR3 residues: CAWSPDREIVYEQYF. For the CDR3, the DNA is TGTGCCTGGAGTCCGGACAGGGAAATTGTCTACGAGCAGTACTTC. The chain links TRBV30 to TRBJ2-7; 8 bases are shared with TRBD1. Trimming took 2 bases from V and 3 from J; bases not matched to a gene: 9. Germline loops: CDR1 GTSNPN, CDR2 SVGIG (reference sequence). The CDR3 has 15 residues.

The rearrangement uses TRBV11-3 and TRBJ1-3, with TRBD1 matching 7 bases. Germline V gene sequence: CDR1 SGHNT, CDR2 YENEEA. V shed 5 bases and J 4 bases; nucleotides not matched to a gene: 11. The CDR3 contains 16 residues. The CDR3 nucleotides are TGTGCCAGCAGCCCTCGACAGGGAGAGAAAGGAAACACCATATATTTT. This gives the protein CASSPRQGEKGNTIYF.

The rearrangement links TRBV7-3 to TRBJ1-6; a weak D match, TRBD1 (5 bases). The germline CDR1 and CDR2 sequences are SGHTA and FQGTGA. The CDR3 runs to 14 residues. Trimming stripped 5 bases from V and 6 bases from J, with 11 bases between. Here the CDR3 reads CASSLGLANSPLHF. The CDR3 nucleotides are TGTGCCAGCAGCCTGGGACTGGCTAATTCACCCCTCCACTTT.

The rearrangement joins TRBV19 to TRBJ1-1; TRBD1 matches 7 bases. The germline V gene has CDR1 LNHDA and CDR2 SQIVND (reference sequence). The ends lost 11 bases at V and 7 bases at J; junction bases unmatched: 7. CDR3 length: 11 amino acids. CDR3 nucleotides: TGTGCCCTCTACAGGGGAGGTGAAGCTTTCTTT. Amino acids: CALYRGGEAFF. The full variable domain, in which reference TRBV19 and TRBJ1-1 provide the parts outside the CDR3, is DGGITQSPKYLFRKEGQNVTLSCEQNLNHDAMYWYRQDPGQGLRLIYYSQIVNDFQKGDIAEGYSVSREKKESFPLTVTSAQKNPTAFYLCALYRGGEAFFGQGTRLTVV.

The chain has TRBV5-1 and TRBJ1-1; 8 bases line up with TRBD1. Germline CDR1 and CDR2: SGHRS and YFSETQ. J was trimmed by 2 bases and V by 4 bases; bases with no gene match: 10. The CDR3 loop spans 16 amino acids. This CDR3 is CASSTSYRGSNTEAFF. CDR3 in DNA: TGCGCCAGCAGCACCTCCTACAGGGGGTCAAACACTGAAGCTTTCTTT.

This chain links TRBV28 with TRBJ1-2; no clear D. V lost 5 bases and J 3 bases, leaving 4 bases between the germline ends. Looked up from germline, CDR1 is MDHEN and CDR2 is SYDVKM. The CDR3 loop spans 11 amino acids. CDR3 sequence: CASSPDYGYTF. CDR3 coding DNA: TGTGCCAGCAGTCCGGACTATGGCTACACCTTC.

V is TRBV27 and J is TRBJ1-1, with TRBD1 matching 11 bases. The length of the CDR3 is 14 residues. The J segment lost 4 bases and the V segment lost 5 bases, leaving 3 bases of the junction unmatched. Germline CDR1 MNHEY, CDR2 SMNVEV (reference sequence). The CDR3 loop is CASSRGTGGTEAFF. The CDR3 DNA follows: TGTGCCAGCAGTCGTGGGACAGGGGGCACTGAAGCTTTCTTT.

CDR3 coding DNA: TGTGCCAGCCGACGACAGGGGTCGTCCCACGAGCAGTACTTC. Translation: CASRRQGSSHEQYF. The rearrangement uses TRBV2 and TRBJ2-7, with 8 bases lining up with TRBD1. The CDR3 covers 14 residues. Per germline, CDR1 SNHLY and CDR2 FYNNEI. Trimming removed 8 bases from V and 5 bases from J; junction bases left unmatched: 11.

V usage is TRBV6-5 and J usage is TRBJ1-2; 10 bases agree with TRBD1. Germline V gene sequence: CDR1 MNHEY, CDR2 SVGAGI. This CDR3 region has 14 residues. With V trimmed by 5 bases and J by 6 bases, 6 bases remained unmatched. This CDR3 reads CASSMTGGSNGYTF. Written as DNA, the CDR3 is TGTGCCAGCAGTATGACAGGGGGCTCGAATGGCTACACCTTC.

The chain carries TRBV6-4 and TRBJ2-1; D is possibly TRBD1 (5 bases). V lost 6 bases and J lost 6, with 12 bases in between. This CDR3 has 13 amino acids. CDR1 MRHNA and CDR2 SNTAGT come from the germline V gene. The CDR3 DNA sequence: TGTGCCAGCAGACCGGACATTAGCAATGAGCAGTTCTTC. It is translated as CASRPDISNEQFF.

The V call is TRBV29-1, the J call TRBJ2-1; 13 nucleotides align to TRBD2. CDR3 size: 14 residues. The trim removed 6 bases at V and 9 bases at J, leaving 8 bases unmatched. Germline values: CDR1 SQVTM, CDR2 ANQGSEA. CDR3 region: CSVVRTSGSGEQFF. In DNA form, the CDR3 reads TGCAGCGTAGTCCGGACTAGCGGGAGTGGTGAGCAGTTCTTC.

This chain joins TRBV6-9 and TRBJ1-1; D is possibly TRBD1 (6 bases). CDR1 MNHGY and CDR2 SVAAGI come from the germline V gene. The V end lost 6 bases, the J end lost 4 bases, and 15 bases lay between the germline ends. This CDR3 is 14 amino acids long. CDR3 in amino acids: CASSLVIGGTEAFF. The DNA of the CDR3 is TGTGCCAGCAGCCTGGTGATAGGGGGCACTGAAGCTTTCTTT.

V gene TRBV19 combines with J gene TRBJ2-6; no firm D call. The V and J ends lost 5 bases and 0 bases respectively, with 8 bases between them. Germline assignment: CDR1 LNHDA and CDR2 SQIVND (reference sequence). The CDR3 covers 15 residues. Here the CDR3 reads CASSPQFSGANVLTF. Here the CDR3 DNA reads TGTGCCAGTAGTCCACAATTCTCTGGGGCCAACGTCCTGACTTTC.

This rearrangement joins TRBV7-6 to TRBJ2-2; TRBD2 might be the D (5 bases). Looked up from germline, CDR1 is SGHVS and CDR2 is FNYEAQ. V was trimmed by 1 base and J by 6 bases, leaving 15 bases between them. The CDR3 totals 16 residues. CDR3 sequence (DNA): TGTGCCAGCAGCTTAGGCGCCACCGGGGTCGCCGGGGAGCTGTTTTTT. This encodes CASSLGATGVAGELFF.

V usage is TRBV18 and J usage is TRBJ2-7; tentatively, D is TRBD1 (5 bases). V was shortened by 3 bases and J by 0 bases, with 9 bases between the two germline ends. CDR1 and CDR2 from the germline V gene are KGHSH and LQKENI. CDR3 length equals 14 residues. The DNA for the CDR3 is TGTGCCAGCTCACCCTCAGGGTACTCCTACGAGCAGTACTTC. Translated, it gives CASSPSGYSYEQYF.

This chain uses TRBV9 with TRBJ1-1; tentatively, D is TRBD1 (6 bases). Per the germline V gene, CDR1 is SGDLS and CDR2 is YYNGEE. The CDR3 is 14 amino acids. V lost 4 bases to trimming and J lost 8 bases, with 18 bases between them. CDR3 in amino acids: CASSPIHTTGEAFF. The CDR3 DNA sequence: TGTGCCAGCAGCCCAATACATACGACAGGAGAAGCTTTCTTT.

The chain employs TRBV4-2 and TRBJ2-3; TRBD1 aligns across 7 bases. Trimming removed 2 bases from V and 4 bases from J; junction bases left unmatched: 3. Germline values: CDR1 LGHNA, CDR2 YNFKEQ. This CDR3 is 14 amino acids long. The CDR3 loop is CASSQTGTADTQYF. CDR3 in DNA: TGTGCCAGCAGCCAAACGGGGACAGCAGATACGCAGTATTTT.

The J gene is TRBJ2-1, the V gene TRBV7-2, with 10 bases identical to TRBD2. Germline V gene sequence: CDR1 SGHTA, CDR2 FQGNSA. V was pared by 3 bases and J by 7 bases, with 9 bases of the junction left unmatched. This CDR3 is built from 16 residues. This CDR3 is CASSFIAGGRRNEQFF. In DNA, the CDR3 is TGTGCCAGCAGCTTTATAGCGGGAGGTCGTAGGAATGAGCAGTTCTTC.

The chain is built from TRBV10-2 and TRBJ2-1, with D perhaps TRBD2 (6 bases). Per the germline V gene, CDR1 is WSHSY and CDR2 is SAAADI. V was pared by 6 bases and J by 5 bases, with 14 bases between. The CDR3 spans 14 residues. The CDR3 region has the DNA TGCGCCAGCAGGGGGGGTAGACTAAACAATGAGCAGTTCTTC. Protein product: CASRGGRLNNEQFF.

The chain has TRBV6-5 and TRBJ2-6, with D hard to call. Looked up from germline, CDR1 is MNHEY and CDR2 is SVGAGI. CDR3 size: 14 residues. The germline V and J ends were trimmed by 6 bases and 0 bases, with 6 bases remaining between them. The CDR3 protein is CASRLSSGANVLTF. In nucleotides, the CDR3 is TGTGCCAGCAGACTGAGCTCTGGGGCCAACGTCCTGACTTTC.

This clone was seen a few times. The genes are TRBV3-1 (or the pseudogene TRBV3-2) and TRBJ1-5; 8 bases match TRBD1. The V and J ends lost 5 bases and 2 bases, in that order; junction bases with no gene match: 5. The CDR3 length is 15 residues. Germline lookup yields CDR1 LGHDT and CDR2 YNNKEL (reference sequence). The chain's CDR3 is CASSNGQGRNQPQHF. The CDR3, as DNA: TGTGCCAGCAGCAACGGACAGGGTCGCAATCAGCCCCAGCATTTT.

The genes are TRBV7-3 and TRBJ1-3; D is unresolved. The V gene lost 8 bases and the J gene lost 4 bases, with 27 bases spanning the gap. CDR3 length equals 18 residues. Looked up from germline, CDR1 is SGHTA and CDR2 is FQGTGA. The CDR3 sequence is CASGLPWAWFLWGNTIYF. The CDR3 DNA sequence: TGTGCCAGCGGCCTACCGTGGGCCTGGTTCCTCTGGGGAAACACCATATATTTT.

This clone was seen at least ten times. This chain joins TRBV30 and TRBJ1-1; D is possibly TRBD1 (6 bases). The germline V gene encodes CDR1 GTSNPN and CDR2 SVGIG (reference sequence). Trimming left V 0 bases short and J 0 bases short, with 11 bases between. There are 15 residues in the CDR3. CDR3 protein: CAWSVGGLMNTEAFF. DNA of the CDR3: TGTGCCTGGAGTGTCGGGGGGCTCATGAACACTGAAGCTTTCTTT.

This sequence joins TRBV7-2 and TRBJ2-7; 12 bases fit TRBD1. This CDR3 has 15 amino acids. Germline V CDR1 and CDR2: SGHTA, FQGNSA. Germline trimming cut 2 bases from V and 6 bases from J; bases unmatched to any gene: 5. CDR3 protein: CASSLKGQGAGEQYF. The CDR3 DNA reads TGTGCCAGCAGCTTAAAGGGACAGGGGGCAGGCGAGCAGTACTTC.

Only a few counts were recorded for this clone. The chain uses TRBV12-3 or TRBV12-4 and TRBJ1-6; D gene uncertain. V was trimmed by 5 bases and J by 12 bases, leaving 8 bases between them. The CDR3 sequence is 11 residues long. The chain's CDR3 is CASSPYGPLHF. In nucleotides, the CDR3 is TGTGCCAGCAGTCCCTACGGACCCCTCCACTTT.

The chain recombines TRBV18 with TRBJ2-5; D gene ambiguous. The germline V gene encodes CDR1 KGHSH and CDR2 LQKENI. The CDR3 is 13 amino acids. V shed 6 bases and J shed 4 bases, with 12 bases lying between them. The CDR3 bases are TGTGCCAGCTCCTATCCGGGTTCAGAGACCCAGTACTTC. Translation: CASSYPGSETQYF.

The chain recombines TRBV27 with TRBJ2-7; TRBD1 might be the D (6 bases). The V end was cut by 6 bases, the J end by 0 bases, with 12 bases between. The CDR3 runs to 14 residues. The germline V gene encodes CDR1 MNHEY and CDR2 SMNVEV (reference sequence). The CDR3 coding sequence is TGTGCCAGCAGCCCGCAACAGGGCTCCTACGAGCAGTACTTC. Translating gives CASSPQQGSYEQYF.

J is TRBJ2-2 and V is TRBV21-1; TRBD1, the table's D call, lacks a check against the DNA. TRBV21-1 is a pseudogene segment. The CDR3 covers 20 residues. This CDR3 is CASSKGIGQGMNANTGELFF. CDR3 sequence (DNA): TGTGCCAGCAGCAAAGGGATAGGGCAGGGGATGAACGCGAACACCGGGGAGCTGTTTTTT.